The T cell receptor beta chain described here comes from a study of blood T cell repertoires in COVID-19. Whole-study context: PBMCs, B-cell-depleted T cells, or T cells were the source of the cDNA or gDNA that made up the material.

Authors' analysis steps: The authors estimated nucleated cell counts from reference gene primer amplification. Assay used: immunoSEQ multiplex PCR; TCRdb lists only in-frame clones, some missing. That table is the source of V, J and clone size, and D and trimming were worked out from the DNA. The sample has about 69,000 clones; 79% are singletons. This clone was found once. V was pared by 0 bases and J by 0 bases, with 8 bases between. Germline CDR1 reads GTSNPN; CDR2 reads SVGIG (reference sequence). The CDR3 sequence is 15 residues long. Sequencing used peripheral blood. The J gene is TRBJ1-4, the V gene TRBV30, with D hard to call. This receptor was identified in a man aged 55 to 70 with acute or convalescent COVID-19. The CDR3 nucleotides are TGTGCCTGGAGTGTACCCGGGGCAACTAATGAAAAACTGTTTTTT. Its translation: CAWSVPGATNEKLFF.